The rows below give T cell receptor beta chains drawn from one sample of a study of shared clonotypes between healthy human individuals. Only in-frame clones appear in the TCRdb table, and some are missing; sequencing was by immunoSEQ multiplex PCR. In the table there are about 600,000 clones, roughly 79% of which are singletons. Sequencing was done on a sample of PBMCs. Receptor source: a woman aged 40 to 50 in good health. Some clones in this sample may be carry-over from other donors' samples. CDR3s include the opening cysteine and the closing phenylalanine or tryptophan. The D gene is left open where the match is weak. Size values are once, few and many counts, or a class for expanded clones, and some rows have none.

abundance: .
d_gene: TRBD2
j_gene: TRBJ2-1
v_gene: TRBV7-8
CDR3nt: TGTGCCAGCAGCTCGAAGTTGGCGGGAGGTCTAGGGCCCTACAATGAGCAGTTCTTC
CDR3aa: CASSSKLAGGLGPYNEQFF

abundance: .
d_gene: TRBD1
j_gene: TRBJ1-1
v_gene: TRBV11-1
CDR3nt: TGTGCCAGCAGCCCTACAGGGGACACTGAAGCTTTCTTT
CDR3aa: CASSPTGDTEAFF

abundance: many
d_gene: TRBD1
j_gene: TRBJ1-1
v_gene: TRBV5-1
CDR3nt: TGCGCCAGCAGCTTGGACGCTAGGACAGGTGCTTTCATGAACACTGAAGCTTTCTTT
CDR3aa: CASSLDARTGAFMNTEAFF

abundance: .
d_gene: .
j_gene: TRBJ2-2
v_gene: TRBV7-8
CDR3nt: TGTGCCAGCAGCCGTCCTGCGTCAGGGAAGGCGACTAGGAACACCGGGGAGCTGTTTTTT
CDR3aa: CASSRPASGKATRNTGELFF

abundance: .
d_gene: .
j_gene: TRBJ1-1
v_gene: TRBV5-5
CDR3nt: TGTGCCAGCAGCTTCTACAGCATGAACACTGAAGCTTTCTTT
CDR3aa: CASSFYSMNTEAFF

abundance: many
d_gene: .
j_gene: TRBJ1-2
v_gene: TRBV10-2
CDR3nt: TGCGCCAGCAGTGAGTATCCGCCGAGGGATGGCTACACCTTC
CDR3aa: CASSEYPPRDGYTF

abundance: .
d_gene: .
j_gene: TRBJ2-3
v_gene: TRBV29-1
CDR3nt: TGCAGCGTTTCCCGGTCCGCCTCTTCCCTTGTGGATACGCAGTATTTT
CDR3aa: CSVSRSASSLVDTQYF

abundance: .
d_gene: .
j_gene: TRBJ1-1
v_gene: TRBV6-5
CDR3nt: TGTGCCAGCAGTTACTCGAGAGGGCACACTGAAGCTTTCTTT
CDR3aa: CASSYSRGHTEAFF

abundance: many
d_gene: .
j_gene: TRBJ1-2
v_gene: TRBV15
CDR3nt: TGTGCCACCAGCCCCGACCGGCAGCGCGGCTACACCTTC
CDR3aa: CATSPDRQRGYTF

abundance: once
d_gene: .
j_gene: TRBJ2-1
v_gene: TRBV7-2
CDR3nt: TGTGCCAGCAGCTTAGGGTACAATGAGCAGTTCTTC
CDR3aa: CASSLGYNEQFF

abundance: .
d_gene: .
j_gene: TRBJ2-7
v_gene: TRBV5-1
CDR3nt: TGCGCCAGCAGCTTTATCGAGGCCTACGAGCAGTACTTC
CDR3aa: CASSFIEAYEQYF

abundance: few
d_gene: TRBD1
j_gene: TRBJ2-2
v_gene: TRBV4-1
CDR3nt: TGCGCCAGCAGCCAGGGACAGGGTAGAAACACCGGGGAGCTGTTTTTT
CDR3aa: CASSQGQGRNTGELFF

abundance: .
d_gene: TRBD1
j_gene: TRBJ1-1
v_gene: TRBV7-9
CDR3nt: TGTGCCAGCAGCTTGGACAGGGAGACTGAAGCTTTCTTT
CDR3aa: CASSLDRETEAFF

abundance: once
d_gene: TRBD1
j_gene: TRBJ2-1
v_gene: TRBV28
CDR3nt: TGTGCCAGCAGCACCACTATATTCCGGGACAGGGTCTCCAATGAGCAGTTCTTC
CDR3aa: CASSTTIFRDRVSNEQFF

abundance: few
d_gene: .
j_gene: TRBJ2-1
v_gene: TRBV9
CDR3nt: TGTGCCAGCAGCGTAGAGTGGGTCAATGAGCAGTTCTTC
CDR3aa: CASSVEWVNEQFF

abundance: .
d_gene: TRBD2
j_gene: TRBJ2-2
v_gene: TRBV29-1
CDR3nt: TGCAGCGTGGGACTAGCGGGGGACGGGGAGCTGTTTTTT
CDR3aa: CSVGLAGDGELFF

abundance: .
d_gene: .
j_gene: TRBJ2-2
v_gene: TRBV10-3
CDR3nt: TGTGCCATCAAACGGGAGTGGGACACCGGGGAGCTGTTTTTT
CDR3aa: CAIKREWDTGELFF

abundance: once
d_gene: .
j_gene: TRBJ2-7
v_gene: TRBV2
CDR3nt: TGTGCCAGCATCTCTAACGTGGCGACTTACTCGGCCTACGAGCAGTACTTC
CDR3aa: CASISNVATYSAYEQYF

abundance: .
d_gene: .
j_gene: TRBJ1-1
v_gene: TRBV30
CDR3nt: TGTGCCTGGAGTTCGGGGCAGACTGAAGCTTTCTTT
CDR3aa: CAWSSGQTEAFF

abundance: many
d_gene: .
j_gene: TRBJ2-1
v_gene: TRBV5-6
CDR3nt: TGTGCCAGCAGCTTTTTGGGGGGACAGTTCTTC
CDR3aa: CASSFLGGQFF

abundance: few
d_gene: .
j_gene: TRBJ1-2
v_gene: TRBV7-9
CDR3nt: TGTGCCAGCAGCTTAGCAGTTAACTATGGCTACACCTTC
CDR3aa: CASSLAVNYGYTF

abundance: .
d_gene: .
j_gene: TRBJ1-4
v_gene: TRBV30
CDR3nt: TGTGCCTGGACAAGAGAAGGGGTTCGCGAAAAACTGTTTTTT
CDR3aa: CAWTREGVREKLFF

abundance: .
d_gene: TRBD1
j_gene: TRBJ1-1
v_gene: TRBV7-2
CDR3nt: TGTGCCAGCAGCTTAGCCACTCAGGGGGCCGGAACTGAAGCTTTCTTT
CDR3aa: CASSLATQGAGTEAFF

abundance: .
d_gene: TRBD1
j_gene: TRBJ2-7
v_gene: TRBV7-6
CDR3nt: TGTGCCAGCAGCCCAAACCGGGACAGGGTCTACGAGCAGTACTTC
CDR3aa: CASSPNRDRVYEQYF

abundance: .
d_gene: .
j_gene: TRBJ2-1
v_gene: TRBV20-1
CDR3nt: TGCAGTGCTAGGGAGTACAATGAGCAGTTCTTC
CDR3aa: CSAREYNEQFF

abundance: .
d_gene: .
j_gene: TRBJ2-5
v_gene: TRBV6-5
CDR3nt: TGTGCCAGCAGTTACTCGAGAAGCAGAGAGACCCAGTACTTC
CDR3aa: CASSYSRSRETQYF